One sample yielded the 4 T cell receptor beta chains listed below, sequenced in a study of vaccination and CD4 T cells after COVID-19. Noted treatment: approximately 9-day PBMC culture with coronavirus spike peptide pools or control peptides (ViraFEST assay). Researchers collected the unexposed donor's CD4+ T cells before the COVID-19 pandemic (2011-2018). Cultured CD4+ T-cell DNA underwent Oncomine TCR Beta short-read sequencing. TCRdb redid the calling of the PCR reads with MiXCR, one entry per CDR3 protein. This sample has roughly 5,000 distinct CDR3 sequences; more than 25% occur once, and the top ten carry about 35%. No antigens are known for them. Specimen: CD4+ T cells from blood, cultured in vitro. These receptors were collected from a human donor in good health.

This clonotype was seen a handful of times. This chain connects TRBV19 to TRBJ2-3; D not resolved. V gave up 3 bases and J gave up 1 base, with 11 bases separating them. The CDR3 is made up of 15 amino acids. Germline CDR1 LNHDA, CDR2 SQIVND (reference sequence). Here the CDR3 DNA reads TGTGCCAGTAGTATGGACCTATGGGGCACAGATACGCAGTATTTT. It specifies CASSMDLWGTDTQYF.

This chain links TRBV5-1 with TRBJ2-5; TRBD2 might be the D (5 bases). The CDR3 extends over 13 amino acids. Deletions cut 0 bases from V and 2 bases from J, with 5 bases between. Germline CDR1 and CDR2: SGHRS and YFSETQ. The CDR3 DNA sequence: TGCGCCAGCAGCTTGGGGGAGCAAGAGACCCAGTACTTC. It yields the protein CASSLGEQETQYF.

This chain links TRBV7-2 with TRBJ1-2; no clear D. The V gene lost 2 bases and the J gene lost 2 bases, with 18 bases spanning the gap. Germline V gene lookup returns CDR1 SGHTA and CDR2 FQGNSA. There are 17 residues in the CDR3. CDR3 sequence (DNA): TGTGCCAGCAGCTTAAGACTAACCGAGATCACAAACTATGGCTACACCTTC. This translates into CASSLRLTEITNYGYTF.

As DNA, the CDR3 is TGTGCCAGCAGTGACTCGCGGGGGGGCACAGATACGCAGTATTTT. This gives the protein CASSDSRGGTDTQYF. This chain joins TRBV6-4 and TRBJ2-3, with TRBD2 matching 8 bases. This CDR3 comprises 15 residues. Germline assignment: CDR1 MRHNA and CDR2 SNTAGT. J gave up 1 base and V 0 bases, and 0 bases lay outside the gene matches.